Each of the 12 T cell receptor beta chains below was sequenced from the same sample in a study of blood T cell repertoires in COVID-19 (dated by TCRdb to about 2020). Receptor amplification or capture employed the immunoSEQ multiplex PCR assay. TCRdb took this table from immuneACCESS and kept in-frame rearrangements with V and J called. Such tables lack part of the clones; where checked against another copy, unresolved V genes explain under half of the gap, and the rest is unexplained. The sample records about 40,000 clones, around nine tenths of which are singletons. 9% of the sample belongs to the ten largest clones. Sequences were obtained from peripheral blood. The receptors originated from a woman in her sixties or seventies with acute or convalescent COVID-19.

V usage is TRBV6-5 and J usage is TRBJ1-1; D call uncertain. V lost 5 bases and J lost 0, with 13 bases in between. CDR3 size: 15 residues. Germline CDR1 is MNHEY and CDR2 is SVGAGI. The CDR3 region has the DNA TGTGCCAGCAGTCCACAAGTGGTCATGAACACTGAAGCTTTCTTT. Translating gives CASSPQVVMNTEAFF.

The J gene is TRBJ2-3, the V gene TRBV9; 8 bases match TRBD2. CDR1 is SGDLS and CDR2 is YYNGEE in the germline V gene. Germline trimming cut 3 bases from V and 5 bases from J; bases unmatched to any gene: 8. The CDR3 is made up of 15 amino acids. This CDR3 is CASSGSGSEIDTQYF. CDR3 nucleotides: TGTGCCAGCAGCGGCAGCGGGAGCGAGATAGATACGCAGTATTTT.

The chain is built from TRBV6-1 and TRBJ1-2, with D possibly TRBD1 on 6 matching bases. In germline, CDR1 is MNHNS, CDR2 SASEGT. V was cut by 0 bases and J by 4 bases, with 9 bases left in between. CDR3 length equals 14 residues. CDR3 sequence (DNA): TGTGCCAGCAGTGAAGCAGGACAGTTCTATGGCTACACCTTC. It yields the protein CASSEAGQFYGYTF.

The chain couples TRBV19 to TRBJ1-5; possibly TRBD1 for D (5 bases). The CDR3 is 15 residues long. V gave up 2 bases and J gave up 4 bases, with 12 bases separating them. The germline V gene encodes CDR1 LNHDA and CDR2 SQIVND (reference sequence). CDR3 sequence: CASSIIGHSNQPQHF. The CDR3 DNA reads TGTGCCAGTAGTATAATCGGACACAGTAATCAGCCCCAGCATTTT.

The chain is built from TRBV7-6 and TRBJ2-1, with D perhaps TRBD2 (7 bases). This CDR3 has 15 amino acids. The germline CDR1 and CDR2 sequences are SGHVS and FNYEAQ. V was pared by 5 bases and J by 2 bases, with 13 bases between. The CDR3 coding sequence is TGTGCCAGCAGCAGGAGGGGGGGGACCTACAATGAGCAGTTCTTC. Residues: CASSRRGGTYNEQFF.

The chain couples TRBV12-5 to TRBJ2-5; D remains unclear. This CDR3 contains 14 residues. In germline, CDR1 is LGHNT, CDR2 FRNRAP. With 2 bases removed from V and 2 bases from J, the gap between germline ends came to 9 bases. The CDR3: CASGLSAAQETQYF. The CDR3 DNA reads TGTGCTAGTGGTTTGTCGGCGGCACAAGAGACCCAGTACTTC.

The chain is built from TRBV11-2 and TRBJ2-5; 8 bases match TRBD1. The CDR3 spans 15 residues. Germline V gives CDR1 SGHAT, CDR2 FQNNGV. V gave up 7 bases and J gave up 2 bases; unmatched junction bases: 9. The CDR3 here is CASTPRTGLQETQYF. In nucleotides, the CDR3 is TGTGCCAGCACCCCCCGGACAGGGCTACAAGAGACCCAGTACTTC. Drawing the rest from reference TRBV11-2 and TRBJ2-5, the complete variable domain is EAGVAQSPRYKIIEKRQSVAFWCNPISGHATLYWYQQILGQGPKLLIQFQNNGVVDDSQLPKDRFSAERLKGVDSTLKIQPAKLEDSAVYLCASTPRTGLQETQYFGPGTRLLVL.

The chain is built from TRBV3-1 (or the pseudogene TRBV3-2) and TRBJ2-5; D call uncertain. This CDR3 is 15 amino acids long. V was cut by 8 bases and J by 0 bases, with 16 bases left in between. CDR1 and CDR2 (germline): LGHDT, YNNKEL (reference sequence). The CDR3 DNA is TGTGCCAGCGCCCAAAACAACGACTACCAAGAGACCCAGTACTTC. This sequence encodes CASAQNNDYQETQYF.

The CDR3 bases are TGTGCTAGTGGTTCTGGTTACGGGACCCAGTACTTC. This codes for CASGSGYGTQYF. The chain carries TRBV12-5 and TRBJ2-5, with D hard to call. Deletions cut 4 bases from V and 7 bases from J, with 10 bases between. Per the germline V gene, CDR1 is LGHNT and CDR2 is FRNRAP. The CDR3 totals 12 residues. Combining the CDR3 with reference TRBV12-5 and TRBJ2-5 gives the whole variable domain DARVTQTPRHKVTEMGQEVTMRCQPILGHNTVFWYRQTMMQGLELLAYFRNRAPLDDSGMPKDRFSAEMPDATLATLKIQPSEPRDSAVYFCASGSGYGTQYFGPGTRLLVL.

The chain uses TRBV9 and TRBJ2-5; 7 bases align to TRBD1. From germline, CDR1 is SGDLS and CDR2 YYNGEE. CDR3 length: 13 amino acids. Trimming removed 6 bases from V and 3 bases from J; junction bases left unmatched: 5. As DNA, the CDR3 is TGTGCCAGCAACGCCGGGACAGAAGAGACCCAGTACTTC. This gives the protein CASNAGTEETQYF. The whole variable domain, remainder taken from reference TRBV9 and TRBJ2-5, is DSGVTQTPKHLITATGQRVTLRCSPRSGDLSVYWYQQSLDQGLQFLIQYYNGEERAKGNILERFSAQQFPDLHSELNLSSLELGDSALYFCASNAGTEETQYFGPGTRLLVL.

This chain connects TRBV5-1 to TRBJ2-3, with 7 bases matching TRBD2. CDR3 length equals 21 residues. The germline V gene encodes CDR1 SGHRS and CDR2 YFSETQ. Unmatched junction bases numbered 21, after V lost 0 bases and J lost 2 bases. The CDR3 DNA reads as TGCGCCAGCAGCTTGGCCGAGTCTGTATCCAGAGTAGCGGGCCCCACAGATACGCAGTATTTT. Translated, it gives CASSLAESVSRVAGPTDTQYF. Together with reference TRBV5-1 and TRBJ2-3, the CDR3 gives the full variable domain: KAGVTQTPRYLIKTRGQQVTLSCSPISGHRSVSWYQQTPGQGLQFLFEYFSETQRNKGNFPGRFSGRQFSNSRSEMNVSTLELGDSALYLCASSLAESVSRVAGPTDTQYFGPGTRLTVL.

The CDR3 spells CASSRQTGLGGANVLTF. CDR3 DNA: TGTGCCAGCAGTCGCCAGACAGGGCTTGGTGGGGCCAACGTCCTGACTTTC. The chain joins TRBV6-2 or TRBV6-3 to TRBJ2-6; 7 nucleotides line up with TRBD1. Germline CDR1 reads MNHEY; CDR2 reads SVGEGT. The CDR3 length is 17 residues. V lost 5 bases, J lost 3 bases, and 10 bases stayed unmatched.